The sequence of this T cell receptor beta chain was determined in a study of cytomegalovirus exposure and HLA in healthy donors. About the study: Roughly 77 million unique TCRs from HLA-typed donors made up an early data release.

A word on this clone: Its antigen is as yet unknown. The sample holds other DNA sequences that translate to the same CDR3.

60 Vbeta and 13 Jbeta primers were used in PCR. Sequencing was performed with immunoSEQ multiplex PCR; in TCRdb, only in-frame clones are kept and a portion is missing. The sample consists of under 150,000 clones, roughly 73% of them appearing once. Study-wide results and caveats: In an earlier analysis, about 87% or about 30%: the productive usage of most TCR beta V segments. V- and J-gene trimming of TCR beta was linked (in a later analysis) to a missense DCLRE1C variant.

This TCR came from a human donor in good health. The sample was PBMCs.

The CDR3 coding sequence is TGTGCCAGCTCACCAAGACGGGAGAACACTGAAGCTTTCTTT. As protein: CASSPRRENTEAFF. V gene TRBV18 combines with J gene TRBJ1-1; D gene ambiguous. Trimming pared 2 bases from V and 1 base from J, leaving 8 bases between. Germline V gene lookup returns CDR1 KGHSH and CDR2 LQKENI. The CDR3 spans 14 residues.